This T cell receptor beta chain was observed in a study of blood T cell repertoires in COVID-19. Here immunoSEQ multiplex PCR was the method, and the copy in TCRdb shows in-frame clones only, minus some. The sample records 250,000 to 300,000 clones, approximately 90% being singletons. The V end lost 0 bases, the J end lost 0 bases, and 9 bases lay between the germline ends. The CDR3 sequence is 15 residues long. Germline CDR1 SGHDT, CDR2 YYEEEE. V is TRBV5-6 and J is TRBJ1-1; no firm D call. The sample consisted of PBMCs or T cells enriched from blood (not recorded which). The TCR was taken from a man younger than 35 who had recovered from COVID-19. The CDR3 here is CASSLAGELNTEAFF. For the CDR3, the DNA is TGTGCCAGCAGCTTGGCCGGAGAACTGAACACTGAAGCTTTCTTT.